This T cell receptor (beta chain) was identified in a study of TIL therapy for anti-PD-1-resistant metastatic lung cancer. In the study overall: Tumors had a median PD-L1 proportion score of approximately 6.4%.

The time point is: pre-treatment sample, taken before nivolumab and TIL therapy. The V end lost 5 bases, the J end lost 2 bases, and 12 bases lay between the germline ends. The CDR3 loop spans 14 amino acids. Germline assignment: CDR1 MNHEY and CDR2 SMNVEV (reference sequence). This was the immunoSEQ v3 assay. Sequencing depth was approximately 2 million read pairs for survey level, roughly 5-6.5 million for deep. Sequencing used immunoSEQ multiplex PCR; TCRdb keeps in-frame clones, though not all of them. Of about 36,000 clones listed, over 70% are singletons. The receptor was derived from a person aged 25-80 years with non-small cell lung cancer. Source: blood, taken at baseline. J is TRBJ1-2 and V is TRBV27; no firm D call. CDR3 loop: CASSPSRGNYGYTF. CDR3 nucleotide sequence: TGTGCCAGCAGTCCCTCGCGGGGAAACTATGGCTACACCTTC.